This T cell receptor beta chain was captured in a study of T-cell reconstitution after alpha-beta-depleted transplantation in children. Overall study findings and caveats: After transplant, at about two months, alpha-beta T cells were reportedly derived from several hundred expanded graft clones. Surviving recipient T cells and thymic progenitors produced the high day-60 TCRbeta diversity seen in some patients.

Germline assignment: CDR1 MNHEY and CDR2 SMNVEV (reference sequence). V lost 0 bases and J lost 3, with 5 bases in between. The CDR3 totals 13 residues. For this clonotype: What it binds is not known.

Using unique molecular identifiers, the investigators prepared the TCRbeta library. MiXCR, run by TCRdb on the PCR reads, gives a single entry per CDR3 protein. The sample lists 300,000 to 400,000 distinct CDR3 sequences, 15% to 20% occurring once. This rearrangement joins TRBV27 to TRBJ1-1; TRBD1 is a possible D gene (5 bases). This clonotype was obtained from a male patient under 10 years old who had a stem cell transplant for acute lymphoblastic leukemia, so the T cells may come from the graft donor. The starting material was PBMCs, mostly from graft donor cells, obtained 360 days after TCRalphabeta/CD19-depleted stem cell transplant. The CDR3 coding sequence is TGTGCCAGCAGTTTATCGACAGACACTGAAGCTTTCTTT. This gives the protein CASSLSTDTEAFF.